This T cell receptor beta chain was sequenced for a study of shared clonotypes between healthy human individuals. Study in general: Per-donor plates numbered three CD4 naive, three CD4 memory, two CD8 naive and one CD8 memory.

Germline CDR1 MGHDK, CDR2 SYGVNS. This CDR3 has 15 amino acids. V gave up 4 bases and J gave up 4 bases, with 13 bases separating them. Sequencing used immunoSEQ multiplex PCR; TCRdb keeps in-frame clones, though not all of them. In the table there are more than 2 million clones, 90% to 95% of which are singletons. This clonotype was sampled from a man between 18 and 35 years old in good health. The genes are TRBV25-1 and TRBJ2-2; tentatively, D is TRBD2 (6 bases). Sequencing was carried out using naive CD4+ T cells sorted from blood. Stated subset: CD45RA+ positively selected. CDR3 in DNA: TGTGCCAGCAGTGTCAGGGAGGATATCACCGGGGAGCTGTTTTTT. It codes for CASSVREDITGELFF.